Below, 14 T cell receptor beta chains from the same sample are listed, as sequenced in a study of tissue T cells after allogeneic stem cell transplantation. Assay used: immunoSEQ multiplex PCR; TCRdb lists only in-frame clones, some missing. Here the sample spans about 48,000 clones, around 70% being singletons. Sequencing was performed on sorted cells pooled from one or two spleens. Every receptor here comes from a pool of C57BL/6 mice in good health.

On this clone: These gene names are mouse names. The CDR3 extends 1 residue past the end of the read, so its final part is completed from the germline J gene. V gene TRBV12-2 combines with J gene TRBJ2-5; D gene unclear. CDR3 length: 14 amino acids. Per germline, CDR1 SGHLS and CDR2 HYDKME. Trimming stripped 1 base from V and 3 bases from J, with 10 bases between. The CDR3 loop is CASSLDAFQDTQYF. The sequenced part of the CDR3 DNA is TGTGCCAGCTCTCTAGACGCTTTTCAAGACACCCAGTAC.

Comment on this clone: Gene names are mouse gene names. The read is 1 residue too short to cover the CDR3 end, so that end is filled in from the germline J gene. This chain links TRBV15 with TRBJ2-4, with no clear D. CDR1 is SGHND and CDR2 is FRSKSL in the germline V gene. The CDR3 has 12 amino acids. With 3 bases removed from V and 2 bases from J, the gap between germline ends came to 3 bases. The CDR3 bases that were read are TGTGCCAGCAGTTTCGATCAAAACACCTTGTAC. Its translation: CASSFDQNTLY. The whole CDR3 is CASSFDQNTLYF. The full variable domain, with the rest looked up from reference TRBV15 and TRBJ2-4, is DAGVTQTPRHEVAEKGQTIILKCEPVSGHNDLFWYRQTKIQGLELLSYFRSKSLMEDGGAFKDRFKAEMLNSSFSTLKIQPTEPKDSAVYLCASSFDQNTLYFGAGTRLSVL.

This clone has more than one count but fewer than ten. Gene names refer to mouse genes. The read gets to within 1 residue of the CDR3 end, and the germline J gene fills in the rest. The V and J genes are TRBV1 and TRBJ2-1; tentatively, D is TRBD2 (5 bases). Trimming shortened V by 1 base and J by 2 bases, and 9 bases separated the two germline ends. Germline V lookup: CDR1 NSQYPW, CDR2 LRSPGD (reference sequence). The CDR3 has 15 residues. CDR3 protein: CTCSAVGWDYAEQFF. Incomplete CDR3 DNA: TGCACCTGCAGTGCAGTGGGGTGGGACTATGCTGAGCAGTTC.

As regards this clone: Germline and genes here are mouse. At the DNA level, this CDR3 is encoded by other sequences in the same sample as well. CDR3 DNA (partial): TGTGCCAGCAGCCCTAACCAAGACACCCAGTAC. This codes for CASSPNQDTQY. The full CDR3 reads CASSPNQDTQYF. The V call is TRBV4, the J call TRBJ2-5; no definite D call. The read ends 1 residue early relative to the CDR3; the germline J gene fills the gap. CDR3 length: 12 residues. V lost 5 bases, J lost 0 bases, and 3 bases lay in between. The V gene's germline CDR1 is LGHDT and CDR2 YNNKQL (reference sequence). The full variable domain, its missing parts supplied by reference TRBV4 and TRBJ2-5, is ETAVFQTPNYHVTQVGNEVSFNCKQTLGHDTMYWYKQDSKKLLKIMFSYNNKQLIVNETVPRRFSPQSSDKAHLNLRIKSVEPEDSAVYLCASSPNQDTQYFGPGTRLLVL.

In regard to this clone: Genes and germline are mouse. The read terminates 1 residue ahead of where the CDR3 ends, so the germline J gene completes it. The V gene is TRBV19, the J gene TRBJ2-2; perhaps TRBD1 as D (6 bases). Germline lookup yields CDR1 FNHDT and CDR2 SITEND (reference sequence). There are 13 residues in the CDR3. The ends were cut back, 4 bases at V and 7 bases at J, with 11 bases in the middle. CDR3 bases read: TGTGCCAGCAGTCTACAGGGCTTCGGGCAGCTCTAC. Amino acid sequence: CASSLQGFGQLY. In full, the CDR3 reads CASSLQGFGQLYF.

In its sample, this clone was seen once. Here the gene names and germline are mouse. The read ends 1 residue early relative to the CDR3; the germline J gene fills the gap. This rearrangement joins TRBV3 to TRBJ2-5; D gene unclear. The CDR3 extends over 12 amino acids. Trimming removed 1 base at V and 5 bases at J, with 4 bases between. Germline V gene sequence: CDR1 SNHLY, CDR2 FYNGKV (reference sequence). The CDR3 spells CASSLEIDTQYF. The CDR3 bases that were read are TGTGCCAGCAGCTTAGAAATAGACACCCAGTAC.

With regard to this clone: Mouse names are used for the genes. The read finishes 1 residue shy of the CDR3 end, and the germline J gene is used to complete it. The chain uses TRBV31 and TRBJ2-5; 8 positions match TRBD2. The germline gives CDR1 GKSSPN, CDR2 SITVG. The ends lost 1 base at V and 4 bases at J; junction bases unmatched: 4. The length of the CDR3 is 14 residues. CDR3 bases read: TGTGCCTGGAGTCCCGACTGGGGTGAAGACACCCAGTAC. It is translated as CAWSPDWGEDTQY. The CDR3 reads in full as CAWSPDWGEDTQYF.

Worth noting for this clone: Germline and genes: mouse. Read data end 1 residue before the CDR3 end; the end is taken from the germline J gene. The rearrangement joins TRBV19 to TRBJ1-1, with D tentatively TRBD1 (5 bases). There are 14 residues in the CDR3. In germline, CDR1 is FNHDT, CDR2 SITEND (reference sequence). V dropped 2 bases and J dropped 0 bases, with 8 bases sitting between them. Partial CDR3 DNA: TGTGCCAGCAGTATCGGACAAGCAAACACAGAAGTCTTC. Translating it yields CASSIGQANTEVF. In full, the CDR3 is CASSIGQANTEVFF.

Comment on this clone: The germline and genes are mouse ones. The sequence runs out 1 residue before the end of the CDR3; the remainder is reconstructed from the germline J gene. This chain uses TRBV13-2 with TRBJ1-6; 7 bases are shared with TRBD1. TRBJ1-6 is an ORF; its function is uncertain. The CDR3 contains 17 residues. The V gene's germline CDR1 is NNHNN and CDR2 SYGAGS (reference sequence). With V trimmed by 0 bases and J by 0 bases, 3 bases remained unmatched. This chain's CDR3 is CASGDAGQYSYNSPLYF. The covered CDR3 bases are TGTGCCAGCGGTGATGCGGGACAGTATTCCTATAATTCGCCCCTCTAC.

Note on this clone: Each gene name is a mouse one. The read ends 1 residue before the CDR3 terminus; that terminus is restored from the germline J gene. This sequence joins TRBV19 and TRBJ1-1; tentative D call: TRBD1 (5 bases). This CDR3 region has 13 residues. Trimming cost V 3 bases and J 4 bases, with 10 bases left between them. Germline assignment: CDR1 FNHDT and CDR2 SITEND (reference sequence). CDR3 bases read: TGTGCCAGCAGTACGGGGGACCTCACAGAAGTCTTC. This encodes CASSTGDLTEVF. The whole CDR3 sequence reads CASSTGDLTEVFF.

Concerning this clone itself: The gene names here belong to mouse. The read is 1 residue too short to cover the CDR3 end, so that end is filled in from the germline J gene. This chain joins TRBV13-1 and TRBJ1-5, with D possibly TRBD1 on 6 matching bases. Germline V gives CDR1 NSHNY, CDR2 SYGAGN. CDR3 length equals 15 residues. Deletions cut 3 bases from V and 1 base from J, with 11 bases between. The part of the CDR3 DNA that was read is TGTGCCAGCAGTGGCCGGGACAAAAACAACCAGGCTCCGCTT. This sequence encodes CASSGRDKNNQAPL. In full, the CDR3 reads CASSGRDKNNQAPLF.

This clone was detected only a few times. The germline and genes are mouse ones. The sequenced fragment ends 1 residue before the CDR3 boundary, so the rest is inferred from the germline J gene. The chain employs TRBV12-2 and TRBJ2-5, with TRBD1 matching over 7 bases. The length of the CDR3 is 13 residues. The ends lost 0 bases at V and 4 bases at J; junction bases unmatched: 0. Germline lookup yields CDR1 SGHLS and CDR2 HYDKME. The CDR3 reads CASSLGTEDTQYF. The DNA read from the CDR3 is TGTGCCAGCTCTCTCGGGACAGAAGACACCCAGTAC.

Note on this clone: Gene names are the mouse ones. The sequence runs out 1 residue before the end of the CDR3; the remainder is reconstructed from the germline J gene. V is TRBV4 and J is TRBJ2-7; possibly TRBD1 or TRBD2 for D (7 bases each). Per the germline V gene, CDR1 is LGHDT and CDR2 is YNNKQL (reference sequence). Between the trimmed V and J ends, which lost 5 bases and 0 bases, there was a span of 11 bases. The CDR3 spans 14 residues. The CDR3 sequence is CASSARGASYEQYF. The sequenced part of the CDR3 DNA is TGTGCCAGCAGCGCCAGGGGGGCCTCCTATGAACAGTAC.

Worth noting for this clone: The gene names given are mouse names. The read ends 1 residue early relative to the CDR3; the germline J gene fills the gap. This rearrangement joins TRBV1 to TRBJ1-1; 7 nucleotides align to TRBD1. V trimming: 2 bases; J trimming: 6 bases; junction bases outside the gene matches: 6. Germline V gene sequence: CDR1 NSQYPW, CDR2 LRSPGD (reference sequence). The CDR3 loop spans 14 amino acids. The covered CDR3 bases are TGCACCTGCAGTGCAAAAACAGGGGAAGCAGAAGTCTTC. The encoded protein is CTCSAKTGEAEVF. The entire CDR3 sequence reads CTCSAKTGEAEVFF.